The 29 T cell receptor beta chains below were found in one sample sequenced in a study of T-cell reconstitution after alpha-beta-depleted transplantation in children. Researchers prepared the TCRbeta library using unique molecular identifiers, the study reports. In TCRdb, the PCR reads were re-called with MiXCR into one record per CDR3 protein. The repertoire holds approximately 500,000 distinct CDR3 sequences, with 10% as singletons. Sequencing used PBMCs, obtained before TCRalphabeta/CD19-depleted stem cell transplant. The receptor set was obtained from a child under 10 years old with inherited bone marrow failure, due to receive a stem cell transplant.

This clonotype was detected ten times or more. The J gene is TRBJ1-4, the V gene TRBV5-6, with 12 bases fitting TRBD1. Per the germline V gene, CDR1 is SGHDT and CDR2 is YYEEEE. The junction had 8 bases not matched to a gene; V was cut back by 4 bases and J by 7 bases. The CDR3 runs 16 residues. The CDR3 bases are TGTGCCAGCAGCCACGGGACAGGGGGCGATGGTGAAAAACTGTTTTTT. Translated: CASSHGTGGDGEKLFF.

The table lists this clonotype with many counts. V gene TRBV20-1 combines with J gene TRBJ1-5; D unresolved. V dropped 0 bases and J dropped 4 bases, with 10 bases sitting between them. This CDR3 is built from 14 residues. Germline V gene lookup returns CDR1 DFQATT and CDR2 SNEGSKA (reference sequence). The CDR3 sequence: CSARDSTANQPQHF. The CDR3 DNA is TGCAGTGCTAGAGATTCGACGGCGAATCAGCCCCAGCATTTT.

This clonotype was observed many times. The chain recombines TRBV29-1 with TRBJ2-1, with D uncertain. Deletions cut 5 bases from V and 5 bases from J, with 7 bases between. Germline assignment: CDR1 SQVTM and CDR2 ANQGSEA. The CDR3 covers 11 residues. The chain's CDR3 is CSVRTHNEQFF. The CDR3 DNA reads TGCAGCGTTCGGACCCACAATGAGCAGTTCTTC.

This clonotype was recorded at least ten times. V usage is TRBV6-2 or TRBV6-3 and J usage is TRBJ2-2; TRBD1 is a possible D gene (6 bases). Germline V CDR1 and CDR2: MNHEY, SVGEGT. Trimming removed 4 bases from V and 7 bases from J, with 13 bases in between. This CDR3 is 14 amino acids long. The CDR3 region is CASSFSGTIGELFF. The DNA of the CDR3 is TGTGCCAGCAGTTTTTCCGGGACAATCGGGGAGCTGTTTTTT.

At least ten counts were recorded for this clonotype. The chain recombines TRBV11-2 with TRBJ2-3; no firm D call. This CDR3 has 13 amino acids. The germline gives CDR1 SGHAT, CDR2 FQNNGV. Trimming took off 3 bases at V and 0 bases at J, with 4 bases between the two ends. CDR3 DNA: TGTGCCAGCAGCTTGCCTAGCACAGATACGCAGTATTTT. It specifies CASSLPSTDTQYF.

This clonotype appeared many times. CDR3 sequence: CASITSTSGSSNEQFF. As DNA, the CDR3 is TGTGCCAGCATCACGTCGACTAGCGGGAGTAGTAATGAGCAGTTCTTC. This chain connects TRBV12-3 or TRBV12-4 to TRBJ2-1; 12 bases map to TRBD2. The trim removed 7 bases at V and 7 bases at J, leaving 11 bases unmatched. CDR3 length equals 16 residues.

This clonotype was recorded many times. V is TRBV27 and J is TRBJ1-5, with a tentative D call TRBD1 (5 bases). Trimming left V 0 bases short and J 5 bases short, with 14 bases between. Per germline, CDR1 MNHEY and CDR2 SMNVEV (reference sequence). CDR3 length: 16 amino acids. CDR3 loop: CASSLSDPRGDQPQHF. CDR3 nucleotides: TGTGCCAGCAGTTTATCCGACCCACGGGGGGATCAGCCCCAGCATTTT.

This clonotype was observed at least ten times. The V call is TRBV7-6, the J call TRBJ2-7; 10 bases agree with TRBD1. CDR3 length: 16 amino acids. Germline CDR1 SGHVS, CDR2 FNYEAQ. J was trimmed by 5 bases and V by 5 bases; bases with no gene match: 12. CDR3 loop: CASSPEAGTGVHEQYF. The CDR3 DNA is TGTGCCAGCAGCCCAGAGGCCGGGACAGGGGTGCACGAGCAGTACTTC.

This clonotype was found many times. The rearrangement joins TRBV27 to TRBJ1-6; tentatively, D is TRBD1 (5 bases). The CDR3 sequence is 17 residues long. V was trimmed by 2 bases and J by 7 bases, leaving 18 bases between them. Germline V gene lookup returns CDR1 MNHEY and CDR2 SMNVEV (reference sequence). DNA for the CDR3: TGTGCCAGCAGTTTACAGGGAGCCGGGAGAAGCAATTCACCCCTCCACTTT. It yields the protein CASSLQGAGRSNSPLHF.

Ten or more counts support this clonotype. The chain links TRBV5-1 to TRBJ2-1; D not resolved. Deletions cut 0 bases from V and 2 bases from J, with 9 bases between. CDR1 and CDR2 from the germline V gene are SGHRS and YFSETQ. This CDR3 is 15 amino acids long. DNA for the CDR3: TGCGCCAGCAGCTTGGTCCCGGAGACCTACAATGAGCAGTTCTTC. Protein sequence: CASSLVPETYNEQFF.

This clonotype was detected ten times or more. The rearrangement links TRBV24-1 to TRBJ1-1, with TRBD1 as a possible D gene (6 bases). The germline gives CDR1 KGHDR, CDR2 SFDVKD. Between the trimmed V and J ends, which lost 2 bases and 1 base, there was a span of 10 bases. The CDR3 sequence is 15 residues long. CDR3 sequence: CATSDSTGANTEAFF. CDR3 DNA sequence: TGTGCCACCAGTGATTCGACAGGTGCGAACACTGAAGCTTTCTTT.

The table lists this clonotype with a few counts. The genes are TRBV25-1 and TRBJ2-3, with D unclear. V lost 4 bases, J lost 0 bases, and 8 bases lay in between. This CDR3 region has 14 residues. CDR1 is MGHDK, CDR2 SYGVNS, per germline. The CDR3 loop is CASSGPVSTDTQYF. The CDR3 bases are TGTGCCAGCAGTGGCCCTGTGAGCACAGATACGCAGTATTTT.

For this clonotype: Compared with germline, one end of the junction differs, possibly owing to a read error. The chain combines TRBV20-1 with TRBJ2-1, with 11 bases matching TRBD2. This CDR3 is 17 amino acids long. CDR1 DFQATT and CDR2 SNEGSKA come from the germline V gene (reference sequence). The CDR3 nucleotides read TGCTGTGCTAGAGTATTAGCGGGAGGGTACTCCTACAATGAGCAGTTCTTC. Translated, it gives CCARVLAGGYSYNEQFF.

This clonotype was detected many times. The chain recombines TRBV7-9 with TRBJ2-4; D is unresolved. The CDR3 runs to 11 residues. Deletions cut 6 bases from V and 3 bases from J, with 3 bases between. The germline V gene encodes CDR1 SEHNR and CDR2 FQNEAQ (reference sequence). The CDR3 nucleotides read TGTGCCAGCAGTGGCAAAAACATTCAGTACTTC. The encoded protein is CASSGKNIQYF.

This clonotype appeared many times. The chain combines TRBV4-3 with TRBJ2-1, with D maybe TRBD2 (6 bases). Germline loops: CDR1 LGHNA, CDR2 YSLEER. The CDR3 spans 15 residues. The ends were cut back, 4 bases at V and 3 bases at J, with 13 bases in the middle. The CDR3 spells CASSPERANYNEQFF. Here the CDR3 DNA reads TGCGCCAGCAGCCCTGAGCGGGCAAACTACAATGAGCAGTTCTTC.

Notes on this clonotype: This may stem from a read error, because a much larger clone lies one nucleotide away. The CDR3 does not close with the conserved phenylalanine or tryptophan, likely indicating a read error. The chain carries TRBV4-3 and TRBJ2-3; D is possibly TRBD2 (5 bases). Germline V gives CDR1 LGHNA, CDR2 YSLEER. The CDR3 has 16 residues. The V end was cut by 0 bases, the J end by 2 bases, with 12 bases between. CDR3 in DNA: TGCGCCAGCAGCCAAGATGTCGAGCGGCTCACAGATACGCAGTATCTT. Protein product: CASSQDVERLTDTQYL.

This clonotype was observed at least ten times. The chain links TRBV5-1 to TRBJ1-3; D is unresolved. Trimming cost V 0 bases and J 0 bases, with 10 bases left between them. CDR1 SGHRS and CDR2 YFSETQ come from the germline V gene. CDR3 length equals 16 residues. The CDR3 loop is CASSLAPTGSGNTIYF. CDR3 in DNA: TGCGCCAGCAGCTTGGCCCCGACCGGCTCTGGAAACACCATATATTTT.

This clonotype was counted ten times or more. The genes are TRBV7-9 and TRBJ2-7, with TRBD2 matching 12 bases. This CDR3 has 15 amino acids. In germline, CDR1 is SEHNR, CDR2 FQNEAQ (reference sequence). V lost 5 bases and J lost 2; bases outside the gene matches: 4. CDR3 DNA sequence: TGTGCCAGCAGCGACGGACTAGCGGGGCCCTACGAGCAGTACTTC. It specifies CASSDGLAGPYEQYF.

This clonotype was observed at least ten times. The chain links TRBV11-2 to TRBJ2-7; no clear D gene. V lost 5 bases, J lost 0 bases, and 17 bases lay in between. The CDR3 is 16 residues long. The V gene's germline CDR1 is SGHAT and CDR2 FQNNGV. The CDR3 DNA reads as TGTGCCAGCAGCCTAAAATTCATAAGGCCCTCCTACGAGCAGTACTTC. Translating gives CASSLKFIRPSYEQYF.

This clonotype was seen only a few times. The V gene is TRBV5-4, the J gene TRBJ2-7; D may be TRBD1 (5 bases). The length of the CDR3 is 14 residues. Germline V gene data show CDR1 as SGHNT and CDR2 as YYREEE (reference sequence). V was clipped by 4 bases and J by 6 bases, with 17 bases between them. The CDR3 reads CASSRQIGRSEQYF. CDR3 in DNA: TGTGCCAGCAGCCGACAGATTGGTCGTTCCGAGCAGTACTTC.

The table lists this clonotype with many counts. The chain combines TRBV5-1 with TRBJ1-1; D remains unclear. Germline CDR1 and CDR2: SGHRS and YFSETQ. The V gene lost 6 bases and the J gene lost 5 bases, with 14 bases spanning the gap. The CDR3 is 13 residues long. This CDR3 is CASMVWVGTEAFF. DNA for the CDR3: TGCGCCAGCATGGTTTGGGTTGGAACTGAAGCTTTCTTT.

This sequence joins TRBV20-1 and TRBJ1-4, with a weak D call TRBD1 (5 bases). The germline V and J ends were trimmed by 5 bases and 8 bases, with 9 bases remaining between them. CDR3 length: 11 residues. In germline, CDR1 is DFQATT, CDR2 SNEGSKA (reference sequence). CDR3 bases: TGCAGTGCTTGGGGCCGGGAAAAACTGTTTTTT. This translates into CSAWGREKLFF.

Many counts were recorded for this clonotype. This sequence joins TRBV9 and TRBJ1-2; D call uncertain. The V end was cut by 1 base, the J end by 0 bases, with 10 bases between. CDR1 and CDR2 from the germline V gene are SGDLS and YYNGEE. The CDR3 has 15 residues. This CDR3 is CASSVRQDPNYGYTF. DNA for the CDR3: TGTGCCAGCAGCGTACGGCAGGACCCTAACTATGGCTACACCTTC.

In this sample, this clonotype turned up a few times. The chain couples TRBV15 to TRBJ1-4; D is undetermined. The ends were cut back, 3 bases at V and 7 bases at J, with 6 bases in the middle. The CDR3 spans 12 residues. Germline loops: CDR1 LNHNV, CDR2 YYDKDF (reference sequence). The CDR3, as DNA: TGTGCCACCAGCAGGGGATTTGAAAAACTGTTTTTT. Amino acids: CATSRGFEKLFF.

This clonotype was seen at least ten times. The CDR3 spells CASSYIGGENTGELFF. CDR3 in DNA: TGTGCCAGCAGTTACATAGGGGGCGAGAACACCGGGGAGCTGTTTTTT. The chain couples TRBV6-2 or TRBV6-3 to TRBJ2-2, with TRBD1 identical over 7 bases. V was clipped by 2 bases and J by 1 base; unmatched bases: 4. This CDR3 is 16 amino acids long. CDR1 is MNHEY, CDR2 SVGEGT, per germline.

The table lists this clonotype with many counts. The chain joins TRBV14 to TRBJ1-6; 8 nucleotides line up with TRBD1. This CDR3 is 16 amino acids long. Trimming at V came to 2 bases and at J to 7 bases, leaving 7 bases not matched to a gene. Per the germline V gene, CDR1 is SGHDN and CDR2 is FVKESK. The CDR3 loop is CASSQKRDRINSPLHF. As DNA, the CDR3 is TGTGCCAGCAGCCAAAAACGGGACAGGATAAATTCACCCCTCCACTTT.

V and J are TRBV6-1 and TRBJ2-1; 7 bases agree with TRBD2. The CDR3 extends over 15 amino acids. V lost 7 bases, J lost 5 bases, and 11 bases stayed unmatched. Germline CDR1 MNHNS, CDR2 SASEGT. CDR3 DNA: TGTGCCAGCATCCTAGGGGAGGGAATGCACAATGAGCAGTTCTTC. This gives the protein CASILGEGMHNEQFF.

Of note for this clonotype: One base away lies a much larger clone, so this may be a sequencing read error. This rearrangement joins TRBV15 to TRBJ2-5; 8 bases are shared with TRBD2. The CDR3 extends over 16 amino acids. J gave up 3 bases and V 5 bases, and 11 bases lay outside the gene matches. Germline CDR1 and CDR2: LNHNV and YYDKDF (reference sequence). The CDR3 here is CATSGLKTSAKETQYF. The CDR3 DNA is TGTGCCACCAGCGGCCTAAAGACTAGCGCGAAAGAGACCCAGTACTTC.

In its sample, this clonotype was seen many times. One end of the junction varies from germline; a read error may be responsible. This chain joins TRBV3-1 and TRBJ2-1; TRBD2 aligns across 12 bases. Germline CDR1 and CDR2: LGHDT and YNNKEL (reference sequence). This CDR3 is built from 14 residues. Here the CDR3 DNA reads TGTGCCAGCAACCAACTAGCGGGAGGTCATGAGCAGTTCTTC. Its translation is CASNQLAGGHEQFF.